This entry describes one TCR beta chain. The data belong to a study of blood T cell repertoires in COVID-19. Overall study context: There were acute and convalescent COVID-19 samples, and they came from the United States, Italy and Spain. PBMCs, B-cell-depleted T cells, or T cells were the source of the cDNA or gDNA that made up the material.

In the authors' methods: For nucleated cells, counts were estimated from reference gene primer amplification. Libraries were prepared by immunoSEQ multiplex PCR; TCRdb keeps only in-frame clonotypes and omits some of them. V and J calls and clone size are copied from that table; D and trimming were computed from the DNA. The table lists roughly 280,000 clones, roughly 90% of them singletons. V was cut by 1 base and J by 6 bases, with 7 bases left in between. Germline V lookup: CDR1 SNHLY, CDR2 FYNNEI. This CDR3 has 13 residues. The clonotype comes from a man aged 50-59 years with acute or convalescent COVID-19. Material: peripheral blood. The rearrangement joins TRBV2 to TRBJ2-1; D possibly corresponds to TRBD1 (6 bases). DNA for the CDR3: TGTGCCAGCAGTGAAGACAGGGTCAATGAGCAGTTCTTC. Translating gives CASSEDRVNEQFF.